The T cell receptor beta chain under discussion was sequenced for a study of identical twins. Regarding the study as a whole: Weaker excess twin sharing was observed in beta out-of-frame sequences. Clonotypes of the beta chain that were abundant in cord blood carried fewer insertions (memory repertoires showed none). Cross-sectional statistical analysis was relied on for the conclusions, without the same donors being followed.

A universal primer site was created by template switching, with the cDNA bearing unique molecular identifiers. MiXCR, applied by TCRdb to the 5' RACE reads, yields one record per CDR3 protein. The table has 1.5 million to 2 million distinct CDR3 sequences, more than 30% seen once. Details on this clonotype: Its antigen is not identified.

V was pared by 4 bases and J by 9 bases, with 12 bases between. Germline assignment: CDR1 SGHRS and CDR2 YFSETQ. This CDR3 contains 12 residues. This TCR was sampled from a newborn girl in good health. J is TRBJ2-3 and V is TRBV5-1; the D is unclear. The sequencing sample was made of cord blood. CDR3 loop: CASSRDPNTQYF. The CDR3 nucleotides read TGCGCCAGCAGCCGAGACCCCAACACGCAGTATTTT.